The 22 T cell receptor beta chains below were found in one sample sequenced in a study of response to subunit inactivated influenza vaccine. TCRdb re-derived calls from the RT-PCR reads in MiXCR, one entry per CDR3 protein. Here the sample spans around 320,000 distinct CDR3 sequences, 20% to 25% being singletons. This sample comprised PBMCs from blood, obtained approximately 20 months after vaccination. The receptors were gathered from a man aged 45-69 years who received an inactivated influenza vaccine.

This chain links TRBV15 with TRBJ2-1, with TRBD1 matching over 8 bases. The CDR3 extends over 16 amino acids. Looked up from germline, CDR1 is LNHNV and CDR2 is YYDKDF (reference sequence). V was pared by 1 base and J by 7 bases, with 9 bases of the junction left unmatched. The CDR3 sequence: CATSRVQETGENEQFF. The CDR3 DNA sequence: TGTGCCACCAGCAGAGTGCAAGAGACAGGGGAGAATGAGCAGTTCTTC.

There are many counts of this clonotype. CDR3 in amino acids: CASSYQRGARTEAFF. In DNA form, the CDR3 reads TGTGCCAGCAGTTACCAGAGAGGGGCGAGGACTGAAGCTTTCTTT. The chain joins TRBV6-2 or TRBV6-3 to TRBJ1-1; D possibly corresponds to TRBD1 (5 bases). The CDR3 has 15 amino acids. Germline V lookup: CDR1 MNHEY, CDR2 SVGEGT. The V gene lost 2 bases and the J gene lost 5 bases, with 15 bases spanning the gap.

This clonotype has only a few counts. The J gene is TRBJ1-1, the V gene TRBV7-9; D gene unclear. Trimming took off 1 base at V and 0 bases at J, with 9 bases between the two ends. The CDR3 is 15 residues long. Germline CDR1 SEHNR, CDR2 FQNEAQ (reference sequence). The CDR3 DNA follows: TGTGCCAGCAGCTTAGTCGCGGGGATGAACACTGAAGCTTTCTTT. Translating gives CASSLVAGMNTEAFF. The whole variable domain, remainder taken from reference TRBV7-9 and TRBJ1-1, is DTGVSQNPRHKITKRGQNVTFRCDPISEHNRLYWYRQTLGQGPEFLTYFQNEAQLEKSRLLSDRFSAERPKGSFSTLEIQRTEQGDSAMYLCASSLVAGMNTEAFFGQGTRLTVV.

The table lists this clonotype with a few counts. This chain connects TRBV5-6 to TRBJ2-5, with D possibly being TRBD1 (6 bases). V was shortened by 3 bases and J by 2 bases, with 17 bases between the two germline ends. This CDR3 is 16 amino acids long. The germline gives CDR1 SGHDT, CDR2 YYEEEE. CDR3 protein: CASSSWVVGTQETQYF. DNA of the CDR3: TGTGCCAGCAGCTCATGGGTGGTAGGGACACAAGAGACCCAGTACTTC.

This chain links TRBV7-2 with TRBJ2-4; the D gene could be TRBD1 or TRBD2 (6 bases each). Trimming stripped 3 bases from V and 5 bases from J, with 11 bases between. Germline values: CDR1 SGHTA, CDR2 FQGNSA. The CDR3 consists of 14 residues. CDR3 in amino acids: CASSLMGGENIQYF. The CDR3 DNA reads TGTGCCAGCAGCTTGATGGGGGGCGAAAACATTCAGTACTTC.

This chain joins TRBV19 and TRBJ2-4, with D possibly being TRBD2 (6 bases). Germline V CDR1 and CDR2: LNHDA, SQIVND (reference sequence). This CDR3 is 22 amino acids long. V lost 0 bases and J 5 bases, leaving 32 bases between the germline ends. The CDR3 protein is CASSIDLDTPRELRSSENIQYF. CDR3 nucleotide sequence: TGTGCCAGTAGTATAGATCTTGACACTCCCCGGGAGTTGAGAAGTTCGGAAAACATTCAGTACTTC.

The chain carries TRBV21-1 and TRBJ1-3. TRBV21-1 is listed as a pseudogene. CDR3 length equals 17 residues. DNA of the CDR3: TGTGCCAGCAGCAAAGGGGGGCAGGGCCACTCTGGAAACACCATATATTTT. Translating gives CASSKGGQGHSGNTIYF.

V is TRBV10-2 and J is TRBJ2-7; 8 bases agree with TRBD1. J was trimmed by 1 base and V by 6 bases; bases with no gene match: 8. Germline V CDR1 and CDR2: WSHSY, SAAADI. The CDR3 consists of 15 residues. The CDR3 loop is CASSLRDRTSYEQYF. The CDR3 region has the DNA TGCGCCAGCAGCCTCCGGGACAGGACTTCCTACGAGCAGTACTTC.

V usage is TRBV6-6 and J usage is TRBJ2-1; no clear D gene. This CDR3 is built from 11 residues. Germline lookup yields CDR1 MNHNY and CDR2 SVGAGI (reference sequence). V lost 6 bases and J lost 6, with 6 bases in between. The chain's CDR3 is CASRGSNEQFF. CDR3 nucleotide sequence: TGTGCCAGCAGGGGCAGCAATGAGCAGTTCTTC.

This chain links TRBV18 with TRBJ2-3, with D possibly matching TRBD1 (6 bases). Germline-derived CDR1 and CDR2 are KGHSH and LQKENI. Trimming stripped 3 bases from V and 0 bases from J, with 10 bases between. The CDR3 consists of 15 residues. CDR3 DNA sequence: TGTGCCAGCTCACCCCGACAGGCCAGCACAGATACGCAGTATTTT. It translates to CASSPRQASTDTQYF.

This clonotype was detected ten times or more. J is TRBJ1-2 and V is TRBV12-3 or TRBV12-4, with 8 bases identical to TRBD1. J lost 4 bases, V lost 6 bases, and 10 bases had no gene match. This CDR3 contains 15 residues. The chain's CDR3 is CASSFGAGGVYGYTF. The CDR3 nucleotides are TGTGCCAGCAGCTTCGGGGCAGGGGGCGTCTATGGCTACACCTTC.

This clonotype has just a few counts. V is TRBV6-1 and J is TRBJ1-1; D call uncertain. The CDR3 loop spans 14 amino acids. V shed 1 base and J shed 0 bases, with 6 bases lying between them. Germline V lookup: CDR1 MNHNS, CDR2 SASEGT. In nucleotides, the CDR3 is TGTGCCAGCAGTGAAGGAAGCTTGAACACTGAAGCTTTCTTT. Translated, it gives CASSEGSLNTEAFF.

This clonotype turned up a few times. The chain uses TRBV5-1 and TRBJ1-2; 8 bases match TRBD1. The germline V gene encodes CDR1 SGHRS and CDR2 YFSETQ. The CDR3 runs 15 residues. The trim removed 0 bases at V and 4 bases at J, leaving 5 bases unmatched. This CDR3 reads CASSLEPGQGYGYTF. For the CDR3, the DNA is TGCGCCAGCAGCTTGGAACCCGGACAGGGCTATGGCTACACCTTC.

V usage is TRBV10-3 and J usage is TRBJ2-3; D is uncertain. The V end lost 2 bases, the J end lost 1 base, and 7 bases lay between the germline ends. Germline V gives CDR1 ENHRY, CDR2 SYGVKD. The CDR3 is made up of 14 amino acids. CDR3 coding DNA: TGTGCCATCAGTGAGCCCCGTCGCACAGATACGCAGTATTTT. It specifies CAISEPRRTDTQYF.

This clonotype was counted once. Here the CDR3 DNA reads TGTGCCAGCAGCGTAGCTGGTGAGCAGTTCTTC. This codes for CASSVAGEQFF. The chain couples TRBV9 to TRBJ2-1; D is unclear. Between the trimmed V and J ends, which lost 0 bases and 9 bases, there was a span of 4 bases. There are 11 residues in the CDR3. Germline values: CDR1 SGDLS, CDR2 YYNGEE.

The gene calls are TRBV24-1 and TRBJ2-3, with D maybe TRBD2 (7 bases). There are 15 residues in the CDR3. Germline V gives CDR1 KGHDR, CDR2 SFDVKD. V was trimmed by 5 bases and J by 0 bases, leaving 11 bases between them. The CDR3 sequence: CATSAAGASTDTQYF. The CDR3 bases are TGTGCCACCAGTGCCGCGGGGGCGAGCACAGATACGCAGTATTTT.

This clonotype turned up a few times. V usage is TRBV4-1 and J usage is TRBJ2-7; 13 bases are shared with TRBD2. The CDR3 runs to 15 residues. J gave up 4 bases and V 4 bases, and 4 bases lay outside the gene matches. In germline, CDR1 is MGHRA, CDR2 YSYEKL. This CDR3 is CASSLRLAGGYEQYF. As DNA, the CDR3 is TGCGCCAGCAGCCTTAGACTAGCGGGGGGATACGAGCAGTACTTC.

The chain is built from TRBV14 and TRBJ1-1; 8 positions match TRBD1. The CDR3 sequence is 16 residues long. Germline loops: CDR1 SGHDN, CDR2 FVKESK. With 4 bases clipped from V and 4 bases from J, the junction kept 11 bases outside the gene matches. The CDR3 DNA reads as TGTGCCAGCAGCCTCAGACCTCGGACAGGGTCCACTGAAGCTTTCTTT. Protein sequence: CASSLRPRTGSTEAFF.

This chain links TRBV4-1 with TRBJ2-3, with 11 positions matching TRBD2. The CDR3 runs to 17 residues. Germline V gene data show CDR1 as MGHRA and CDR2 as YSYEKL. V dropped 0 bases and J dropped 5; count of bases not matched to a gene: 7. The CDR3 region has the DNA TGCGCCAGCAGCCAAGACCTAGCGGGGGGACCGGTAGATACGCAGTATTTT. This sequence encodes CASSQDLAGGPVDTQYF.

For this clonotype: This is likely a read error, given that the CDR3 carries no conserved phenylalanine or tryptophan at its end. This chain links TRBV2 with TRBJ2-7; the D gene could be TRBD1 or TRBD2 (5 bases each). V was shortened by 7 bases and J by 7 bases, with 14 bases between the two germline ends. Germline CDR1 SNHLY, CDR2 FYNNEI. CDR3 length equals 12 residues. CDR3 protein: CASTLAGREQYS. For the CDR3, the DNA is TGTGCCAGCACCCTAGCAGGGCGGGAGCAGTACTCC.

The chain joins TRBV11-2 to TRBJ2-1; tentative D call: TRBD1 (5 bases). Germline CDR1 is SGHAT and CDR2 is FQNNGV. The CDR3 extends over 15 amino acids. V lost 5 bases to trimming and J lost 4 bases, with 15 bases between them. CDR3: CASSPPRGVYNEQFF. The CDR3 DNA reads TGTGCCAGCAGCCCCCCAAGGGGCGTGTACAATGAGCAGTTCTTC.

This chain uses TRBV20-1 with TRBJ2-1; 11 nucleotides align to TRBD2. V gave up 3 bases and J gave up 4 bases; unmatched junction bases: 8. CDR3 length: 16 residues. CDR1 is DFQATT and CDR2 is SNEGSKA in the germline V gene (reference sequence). CDR3 in DNA: TGCAGTGCTAGCCCAATAGCGGGGGGGCCTTACAATGAGCAGTTCTTC. Translating gives CSASPIAGGPYNEQFF.